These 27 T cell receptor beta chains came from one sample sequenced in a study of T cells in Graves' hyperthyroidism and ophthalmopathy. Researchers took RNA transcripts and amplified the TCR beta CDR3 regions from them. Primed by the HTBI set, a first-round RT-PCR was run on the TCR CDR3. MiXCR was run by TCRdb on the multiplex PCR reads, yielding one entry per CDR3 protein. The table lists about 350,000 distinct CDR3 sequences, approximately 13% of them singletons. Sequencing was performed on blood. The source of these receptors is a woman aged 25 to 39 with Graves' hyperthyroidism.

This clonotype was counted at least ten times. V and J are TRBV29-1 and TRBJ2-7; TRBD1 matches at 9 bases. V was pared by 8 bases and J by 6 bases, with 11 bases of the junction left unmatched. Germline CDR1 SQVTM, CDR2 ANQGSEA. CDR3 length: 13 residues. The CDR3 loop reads CSTTGTGPSEQYF. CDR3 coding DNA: TGCAGCACCACCGGGACAGGGCCCAGCGAGCAGTACTTC.

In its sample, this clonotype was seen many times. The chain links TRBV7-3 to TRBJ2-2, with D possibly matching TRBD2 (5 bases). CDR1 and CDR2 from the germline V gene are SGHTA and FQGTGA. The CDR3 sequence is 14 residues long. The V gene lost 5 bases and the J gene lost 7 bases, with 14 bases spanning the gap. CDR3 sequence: CASSPLRVFGELFF. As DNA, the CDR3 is TGTGCCAGCAGCCCACTGAGGGTCTTCGGGGAGCTGTTTTTT.

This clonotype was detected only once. The CDR3 DNA is TGCGCCAGCAGCTCCTACTTTGACCCTCCGTACTTC. This codes for CASSSYFDPPYF. This chain connects TRBV5-1 to TRBJ2-5; D is unclear. V was clipped by 3 bases and J by 13 bases, with 16 bases between them. CDR1 is SGHRS and CDR2 is YFSETQ in the germline V gene. This CDR3 has 12 amino acids.

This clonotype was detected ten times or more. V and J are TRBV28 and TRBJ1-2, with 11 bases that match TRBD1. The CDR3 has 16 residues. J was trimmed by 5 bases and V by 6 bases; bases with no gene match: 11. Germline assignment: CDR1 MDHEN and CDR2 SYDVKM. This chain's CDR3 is CASSGQGASQWYGYTF. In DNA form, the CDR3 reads TGTGCCAGCAGCGGACAGGGGGCCTCTCAGTGGTATGGCTACACCTTC.

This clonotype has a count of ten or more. Here the CDR3 DNA reads TGTGCCAGCAGCCTGAGCTTGAGGTTACCGGGTTCCGAGCAGTACTTC. This codes for CASSLSLRLPGSEQYF. This chain joins TRBV3-1 and TRBJ2-7; D ambiguous. The CDR3 spans 16 residues. Germline V lookup: CDR1 LGHDT, CDR2 YNNKEL (reference sequence). The V gene lost 4 bases and the J gene lost 6 bases, with 22 bases spanning the gap.

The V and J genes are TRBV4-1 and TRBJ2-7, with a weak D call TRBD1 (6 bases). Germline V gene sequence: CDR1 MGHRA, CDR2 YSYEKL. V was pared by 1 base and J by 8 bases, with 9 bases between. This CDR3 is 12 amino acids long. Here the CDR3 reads CASSQGGLQQYF. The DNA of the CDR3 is TGCGCCAGCAGCCAAGGGGGGCTGCAGCAGTACTTC.

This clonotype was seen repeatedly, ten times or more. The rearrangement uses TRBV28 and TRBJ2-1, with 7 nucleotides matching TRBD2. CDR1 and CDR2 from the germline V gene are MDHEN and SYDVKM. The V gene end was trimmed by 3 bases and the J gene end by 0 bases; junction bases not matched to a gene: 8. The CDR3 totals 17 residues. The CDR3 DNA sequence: TGTGCCAGCAGTTTTGGGGGGGAACTGAGCTCCTACAATGAGCAGTTCTTC. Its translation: CASSFGGELSSYNEQFF.

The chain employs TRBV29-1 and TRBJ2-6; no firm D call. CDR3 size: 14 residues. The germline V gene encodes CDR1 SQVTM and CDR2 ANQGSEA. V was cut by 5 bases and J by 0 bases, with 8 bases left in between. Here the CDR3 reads CSVLWASGANVLTF. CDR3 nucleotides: TGCAGCGTTTTATGGGCCTCTGGGGCCAACGTCCTGACTTTC.

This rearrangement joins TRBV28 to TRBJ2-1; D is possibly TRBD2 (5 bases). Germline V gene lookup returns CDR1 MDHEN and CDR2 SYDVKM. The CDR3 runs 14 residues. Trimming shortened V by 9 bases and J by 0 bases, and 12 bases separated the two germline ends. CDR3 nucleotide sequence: TGTGCCAGGATAGCGCCCAGCTCCTACAATGAGCAGTTCTTC. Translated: CARIAPSSYNEQFF.

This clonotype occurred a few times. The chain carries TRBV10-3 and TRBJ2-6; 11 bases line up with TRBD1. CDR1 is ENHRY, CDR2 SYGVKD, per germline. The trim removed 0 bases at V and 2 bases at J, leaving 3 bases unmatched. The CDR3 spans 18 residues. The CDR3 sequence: CAISESEGQGAGANVLTF. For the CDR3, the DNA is TGTGCCATCAGTGAGTCGGAGGGACAGGGGGCTGGGGCCAACGTCCTGACTTTC.

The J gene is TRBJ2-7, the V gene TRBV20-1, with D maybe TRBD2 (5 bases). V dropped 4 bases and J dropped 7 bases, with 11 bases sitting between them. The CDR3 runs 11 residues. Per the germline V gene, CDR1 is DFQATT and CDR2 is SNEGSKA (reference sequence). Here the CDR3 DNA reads TGCAGTGCTACCAAAAGGGAGGAGCAGTACTTC. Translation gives CSATKREEQYF.

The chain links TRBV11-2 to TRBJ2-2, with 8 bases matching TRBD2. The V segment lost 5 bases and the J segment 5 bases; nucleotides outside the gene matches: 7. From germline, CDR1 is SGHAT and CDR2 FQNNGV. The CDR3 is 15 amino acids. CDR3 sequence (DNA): TGTGCCAGCAGCCACGGGACTAGTTTTACCGGGGAGCTGTTTTTT. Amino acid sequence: CASSHGTSFTGELFF.

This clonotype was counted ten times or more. CDR3 region: CSARDHQGQETQYF. The CDR3 region has the DNA TGCAGTGCTAGAGATCATCAGGGCCAAGAGACCCAGTACTTC. The chain employs TRBV20-1 and TRBJ2-5; D possibly corresponds to TRBD1 (5 bases). The CDR3 covers 14 residues. Germline V gives CDR1 DFQATT, CDR2 SNEGSKA (reference sequence). Deletions cut 0 bases from V and 1 base from J, with 9 bases between.

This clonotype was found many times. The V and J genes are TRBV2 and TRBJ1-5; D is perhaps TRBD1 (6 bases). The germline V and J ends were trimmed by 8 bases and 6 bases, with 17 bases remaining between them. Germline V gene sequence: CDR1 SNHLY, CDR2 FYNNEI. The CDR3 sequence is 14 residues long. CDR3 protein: CASRRGQGLQPQHF. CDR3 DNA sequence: TGTGCCAGCCGTCGGGGGCAGGGACTTCAGCCCCAGCATTTT. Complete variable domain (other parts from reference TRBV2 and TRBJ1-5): EPEVTQTPSHQVTQMGQEVILRCVPISNHLYFYWYRQILGQKVEFLVSFYNNEISEKSEIFDDQFSVERPDGSNFTLKIRSTKLEDSAMYFCASRRGQGLQPQHFGDGTRLSIL.

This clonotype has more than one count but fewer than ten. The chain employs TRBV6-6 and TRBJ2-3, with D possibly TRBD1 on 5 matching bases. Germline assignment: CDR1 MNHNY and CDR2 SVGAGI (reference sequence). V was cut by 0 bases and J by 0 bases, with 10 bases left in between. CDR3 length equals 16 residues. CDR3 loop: CASSYSTASSTDTQYF. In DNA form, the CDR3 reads TGTGCCAGCAGTTACTCGACAGCCTCTAGCACAGATACGCAGTATTTT.

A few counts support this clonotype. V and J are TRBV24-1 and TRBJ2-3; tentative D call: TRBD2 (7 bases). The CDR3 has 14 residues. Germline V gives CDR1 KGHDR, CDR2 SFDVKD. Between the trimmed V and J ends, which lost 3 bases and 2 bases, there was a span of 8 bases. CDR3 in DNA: TGTGCCACCAGTGATCGGGGGGCCACAGATACGCAGTATTTT. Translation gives CATSDRGATDTQYF.

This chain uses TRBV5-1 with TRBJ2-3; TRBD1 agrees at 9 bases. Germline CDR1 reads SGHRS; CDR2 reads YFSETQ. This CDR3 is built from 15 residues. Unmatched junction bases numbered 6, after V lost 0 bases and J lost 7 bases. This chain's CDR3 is CASSLGGTGQNTQYF. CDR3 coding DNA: TGCGCCAGCAGCTTGGGTGGGACAGGGCAAAATACGCAGTATTTT.

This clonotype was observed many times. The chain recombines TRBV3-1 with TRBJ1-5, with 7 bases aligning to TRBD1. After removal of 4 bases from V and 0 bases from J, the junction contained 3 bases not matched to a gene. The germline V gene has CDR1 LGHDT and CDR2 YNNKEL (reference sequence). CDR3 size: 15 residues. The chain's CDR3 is CASSPEGASNQPQHF. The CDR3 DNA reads TGTGCCAGCAGCCCGGAGGGGGCTAGCAATCAGCCCCAGCATTTT. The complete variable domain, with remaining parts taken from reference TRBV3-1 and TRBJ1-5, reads DTAVSQTPKYLVTQMGNDKSIKCEQNLGHDTMYWYKQDSKKFLKIMFSYNNKELIINETVPNRFSPKSPDKAHLNLHINSLELGDSAVYFCASSPEGASNQPQHFGDGTRLSIL.

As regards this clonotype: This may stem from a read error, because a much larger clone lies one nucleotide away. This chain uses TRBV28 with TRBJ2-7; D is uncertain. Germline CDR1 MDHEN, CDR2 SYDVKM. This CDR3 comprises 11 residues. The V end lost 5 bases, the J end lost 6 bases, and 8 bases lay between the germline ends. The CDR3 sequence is CASSPWGEQYF. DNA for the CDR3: TGTGCCAGCAGTCCCTGGGGCGAGCAGTACTTC.

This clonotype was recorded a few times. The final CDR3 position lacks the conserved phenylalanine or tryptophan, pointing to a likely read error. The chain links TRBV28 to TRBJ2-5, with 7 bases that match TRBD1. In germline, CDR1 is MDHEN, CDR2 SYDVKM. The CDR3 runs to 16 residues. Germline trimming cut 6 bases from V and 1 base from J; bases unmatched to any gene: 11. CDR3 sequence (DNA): TGTGCCAGCAGCTCGCCGGGACAGAGAGTCCAAGAGACCCAGTACCTC. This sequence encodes CASSSPGQRVQETQYL.

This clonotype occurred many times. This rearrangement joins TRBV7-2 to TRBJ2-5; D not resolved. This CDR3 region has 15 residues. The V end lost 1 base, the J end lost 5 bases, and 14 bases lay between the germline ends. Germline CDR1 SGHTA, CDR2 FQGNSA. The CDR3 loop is CASSLVPGSLETQYF. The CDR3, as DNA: TGTGCCAGCAGCTTAGTCCCAGGCAGCTTGGAGACCCAGTACTTC.

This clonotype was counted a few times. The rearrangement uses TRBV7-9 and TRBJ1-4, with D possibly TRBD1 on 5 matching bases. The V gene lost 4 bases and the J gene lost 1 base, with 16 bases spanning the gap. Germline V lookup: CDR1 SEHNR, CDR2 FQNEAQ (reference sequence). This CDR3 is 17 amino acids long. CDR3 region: CASSSLFSGGTNEKLFF. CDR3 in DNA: TGTGCCAGCAGCTCTCTCTTCAGTGGGGGAACTAATGAAAAACTGTTTTTT.

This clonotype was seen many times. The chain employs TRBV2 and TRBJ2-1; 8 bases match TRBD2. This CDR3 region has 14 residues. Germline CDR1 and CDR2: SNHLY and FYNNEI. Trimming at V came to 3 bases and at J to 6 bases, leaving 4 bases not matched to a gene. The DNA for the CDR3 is TGTGCCAGCAGTGAGACTAGCGCGGTCAATGAGCAGTTCTTC. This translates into CASSETSAVNEQFF.

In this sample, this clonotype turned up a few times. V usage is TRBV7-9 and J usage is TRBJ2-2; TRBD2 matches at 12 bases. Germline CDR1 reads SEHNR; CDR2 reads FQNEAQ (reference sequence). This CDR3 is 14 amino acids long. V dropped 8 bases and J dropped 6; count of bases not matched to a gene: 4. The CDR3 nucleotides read TGTGCCAGCCCCCTAGCGGGAGGGGCCGGGGAGCTGTTTTTT. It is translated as CASPLAGGAGELFF.

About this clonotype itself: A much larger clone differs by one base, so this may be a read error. The CDR3 nucleotides are TGTGCCAGCAGATTAACCAGCGGGAGCCGAGCGGGCACCGGGGAGCTGTTTTTT. As protein: CASRLTSGSRAGTGELFF. The V call is TRBV7-9, the J call TRBJ2-2, with 8 bases that match TRBD2. Per the germline V gene, CDR1 is SEHNR and CDR2 is FQNEAQ (reference sequence). This CDR3 contains 18 residues. Germline trimming cut 6 bases from V and 4 bases from J; bases unmatched to any gene: 16.

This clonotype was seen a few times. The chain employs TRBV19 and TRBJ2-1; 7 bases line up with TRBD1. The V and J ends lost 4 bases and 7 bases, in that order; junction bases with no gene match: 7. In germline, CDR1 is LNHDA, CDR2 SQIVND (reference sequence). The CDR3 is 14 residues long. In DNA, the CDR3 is TGTGCCAGTAGTAAACCGACAGGGAAAAATGAGCAGTTCTTC. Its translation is CASSKPTGKNEQFF.

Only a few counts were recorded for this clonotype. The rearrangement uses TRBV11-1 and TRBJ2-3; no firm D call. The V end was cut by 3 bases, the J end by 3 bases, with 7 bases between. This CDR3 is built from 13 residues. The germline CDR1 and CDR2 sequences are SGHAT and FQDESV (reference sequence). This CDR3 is CASSFSETDTQYF. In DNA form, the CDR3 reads TGTGCCAGCAGCTTTAGTGAGACAGATACGCAGTATTTT.